Below are 27 T cell receptor beta chains sequenced from a single sample in a study of T cell responses to AZD1222 COVID-19 vaccine. Data came from immunoSEQ multiplex PCR; TCRdb stores just in-frame clones and leaves some out. Of 50,000 or so clones in the sample, 75% to 90% were seen once. Sequencing was performed on peripheral blood, taken on day 0 of AZD1222 vaccination. The receptor set was obtained from an adult in good health.

The V gene is TRBV2, the J gene TRBJ1-5; D is perhaps TRBD1 (5 bases). Trimming removed 5 bases at V and 5 bases at J, with 7 bases between. This CDR3 comprises 12 residues. Per germline, CDR1 SNHLY and CDR2 FYNNEI. CDR3 bases: TGTGCCAGCAGTCCGACAGATCAGCCCCAGCATTTT. Amino acid sequence: CASSPTDQPQHF.

The CDR3 DNA sequence: TGTGCCAGCAGCGTAGGGACTAGCGGGATTACAGATACGCAGTATTTT. Protein product: CASSVGTSGITDTQYF. V usage is TRBV9 and J usage is TRBJ2-3; 12 bases agree with TRBD2. From germline, CDR1 is SGDLS and CDR2 YYNGEE. The V and J ends lost 0 bases and 3 bases, in that order; junction bases with no gene match: 2. The CDR3 extends over 16 amino acids.

The sample holds one count of this clone. This sequence joins TRBV19 and TRBJ1-2, with D maybe TRBD1 (6 bases). Trimming took off 5 bases at V and 4 bases at J, with 14 bases between the two ends. The CDR3 runs to 14 residues. Germline loops: CDR1 LNHDA, CDR2 SQIVND (reference sequence). This CDR3 is CASSYLVGGYGYTF. Here the CDR3 DNA reads TGTGCCAGTAGTTACCTGGTAGGGGGCTATGGCTACACCTTC.

The V and J genes are TRBV12-3 or TRBV12-4 and TRBJ1-1, with D uncertain. The V end was cut by 3 bases, the J end by 2 bases, with 7 bases between. The CDR3 is 13 residues long. This CDR3 is CASSFKGNTEAFF. CDR3 coding DNA: TGTGCCAGCAGTTTCAAGGGCAACACTGAAGCTTTCTTT.

This clone came up a few times. The chain recombines TRBV24-1 with TRBJ1-2, with D hard to call. Trimming removed 2 bases from V and 2 bases from J, with 11 bases in between. Germline CDR1 KGHDR, CDR2 SFDVKD. The CDR3 sequence is 15 residues long. The CDR3 coding sequence is TGTGCCACCAGTGATTCGCGGGCAGCGAACTATGGCTACACCTTC. Its translation: CATSDSRAANYGYTF.

This rearrangement joins TRBV6-5 to TRBJ2-5; D gene unclear. V dropped 5 bases and J dropped 7 bases, with 11 bases sitting between them. The CDR3 sequence is 12 residues long. The V gene's germline CDR1 is MNHEY and CDR2 SVGAGI. Written as DNA, the CDR3 is TGTGCCAGCAGTCCAACGTCCCGGACCCAGTACTTC. Translating gives CASSPTSRTQYF.

This clone has only a few counts. The chain uses TRBV20-1 and TRBJ1-5; D not resolved. The CDR3 is made up of 13 amino acids. Germline V gene data show CDR1 as DFQATT and CDR2 as SNEGSKA (reference sequence). V lost 3 bases, J lost 9 bases, and 15 bases lay in between. The CDR3 coding sequence is TGCAGTGCTAGTGTAGCAGTGGAGAGGCCCCAGCATTTT. It translates to CSASVAVERPQHF.

The V gene is TRBV10-3, the J gene TRBJ1-1; the D gene is possibly TRBD1 (5 bases). There are 16 residues in the CDR3. Germline-derived CDR1 and CDR2 are ENHRY and SYGVKD. Trimming took off 0 bases at V and 3 bases at J, with 14 bases between the two ends. The CDR3 region has the DNA TGTGCCATCAGTGAGTCGAACAGGCGGACACACACTGAAGCTTTCTTT. Translating it yields CAISESNRRTHTEAFF.

This chain connects TRBV10-2 to TRBJ1-5, with TRBD1 as a possible D gene (6 bases). The ends were cut back, 6 bases at V and 1 base at J, with 10 bases in the middle. The length of the CDR3 is 14 residues. CDR1 and CDR2 from the germline V gene are WSHSY and SAAADI. In DNA form, the CDR3 reads TGCGCCAGCAGAGCACAGGGAAGCAATCAGCCCCAGCATTTT. Amino acid sequence: CASRAQGSNQPQHF.

The J gene is TRBJ2-3, the V gene TRBV19; no definite D call. Looked up from germline, CDR1 is LNHDA and CDR2 is SQIVND (reference sequence). V lost 6 bases to trimming and J lost 6 bases, with 16 bases between them. This CDR3 has 14 amino acids. CDR3 bases: TGTGCCAGTAGGACCGGGCCCGACGTGGATACGCAGTATTTT. This gives the protein CASRTGPDVDTQYF.

V and J are TRBV19 and TRBJ2-5; TRBD2 matches at 14 bases. V shed 6 bases and J 3 bases; nucleotides not matched to a gene: 3. This CDR3 region has 15 residues. Germline V gene lookup returns CDR1 LNHDA and CDR2 SQIVND (reference sequence). Here the CDR3 reads CASRTSGRGKETQYF. CDR3 bases: TGTGCCAGTAGGACTAGCGGGAGGGGTAAAGAGACCCAGTACTTC.

The genes are TRBV6-1 and TRBJ2-4; a weak D match, TRBD2 (5 bases). The germline V gene has CDR1 MNHNS and CDR2 SASEGT. The CDR3 totals 15 residues. V lost 1 base, J lost 6 bases, and 13 bases lay in between. The CDR3 bases are TGTGCCAGCAGTGAAGGGGTGGGAGTGGGAAACATTCAGTACTTC. Its protein is CASSEGVGVGNIQYF.

This rearrangement joins TRBV12-3 or TRBV12-4 to TRBJ2-7; D might be TRBD1 or TRBD2, each matching 5 bases. Trimming took 3 bases from V and 7 from J, leaving 7 bases between them. This CDR3 contains 11 residues. Here the CDR3 DNA reads TGTGCCAGCAGTTTGGGACGGGAGCAGTACTTC. This translates into CASSLGREQYF.

CDR3 sequence reads: CAWITGNEQYF. CDR3 in DNA: TGTGCCTGGATCACGGGAAACGAGCAGTACTTC. The chain carries TRBV30 and TRBJ2-7, with D perhaps TRBD2 (5 bases). The CDR3 consists of 11 residues. Germline V gene sequence: CDR1 GTSNPN, CDR2 SVGIG (reference sequence). V was shortened by 4 bases and J by 5 bases, with 9 bases between the two germline ends. Together with reference TRBV30 and TRBJ2-7, the CDR3 gives the full variable domain: SQTIHQWPATLVQPVGSPLSLECTVEGTSNPNLYWYRQAAGRGLQLLFYSVGIGQISSEVPQNLSASRPQDRQFILSSKKLLLSDSGFYLCAWITGNEQYFGPGTRLTVT.

This CDR3 is CASSQDNQREDSVFGWDTQYF. The CDR3 nucleotides are TGTGCCAGCAGCCAAGATAACCAGCGGGAAGATAGTGTGTTTGGTTGGGATACGCAGTATTTT. The rearrangement joins TRBV3-1 (or the pseudogene TRBV3-2) to TRBJ2-3; TRBD2 agrees at 7 bases. V gave up 0 bases and J gave up 6 bases; unmatched junction bases: 24. The CDR3 has 21 amino acids. Germline assignment: CDR1 LGHDT and CDR2 YNNKEL (reference sequence).

This clone was observed a few times. The chain is built from TRBV30 and TRBJ1-2; TRBD1 matches 8 bases. This CDR3 region has 14 residues. Trimming removed 3 bases from V and 2 bases from J; junction bases left unmatched: 5. CDR1 is GTSNPN and CDR2 is SVGIG in the germline V gene (reference sequence). The CDR3 spells CAWRKWDRNYGYTF. DNA of the CDR3: TGTGCCTGGAGAAAGTGGGACAGGAACTATGGCTACACCTTC.

The rearrangement uses TRBV6-5 and TRBJ2-5; unclear D gene. The CDR3 runs to 14 residues. V was shortened by 0 bases and J by 5 bases, with 10 bases between the two germline ends. CDR1 is MNHEY, CDR2 SVGAGI, per germline. The CDR3 sequence: CASSYSSFGETQYF. The CDR3 DNA sequence: TGTGCCAGCAGTTACTCCTCTTTCGGGGAGACCCAGTACTTC.

The gene calls are TRBV6-4 and TRBJ1-1; D remains ambiguous. Trimming removed 6 bases from V and 6 bases from J, with 14 bases in between. The germline CDR1 and CDR2 sequences are MRHNA and SNTAGT. This CDR3 is built from 13 residues. CDR3 nucleotides: TGTGCCAGCAGAACGGACGGTGGGGCTGAAGCTTTCTTT. Translation: CASRTDGGAEAFF.

CDR3 in amino acids: CASSPAGGNYNEQFF. In DNA form, the CDR3 reads TGCGCCAGCAGCCCCGCAGGCGGGAACTACAATGAGCAGTTCTTC. The genes are TRBV5-1 and TRBJ2-1, with D tentatively TRBD2 (6 bases). Germline CDR1 SGHRS, CDR2 YFSETQ. Trimming removed 4 bases at V and 3 bases at J, with 14 bases between. The CDR3 spans 15 residues. The full variable domain, with the rest looked up from reference TRBV5-1 and TRBJ2-1, is KAGVTQTPRYLIKTRGQQVTLSCSPISGHRSVSWYQQTPGQGLQFLFEYFSETQRNKGNFPGRFSGRQFSNSRSEMNVSTLELGDSALYLCASSPAGGNYNEQFFGPGTRLTVL.

This chain joins TRBV21-1 and TRBJ2-2; TRBD2, the table's D call, lacks a check against the DNA. TRBV21-1 corresponds to a pseudogene. The CDR3 length is 14 residues. The CDR3 loop reads CAGGTKDCIGELFF. In DNA form, the CDR3 reads TGTGCCGGCGGGACGAAGGATTGTATCGGGGAGCTGTTTTTT.

This clone was observed a single time. J is TRBJ2-5 and V is TRBV6-6, with 9 bases fitting TRBD1. V dropped 0 bases and J dropped 3; count of bases not matched to a gene: 2. In germline, CDR1 is MNHNY, CDR2 SVGAGI (reference sequence). This CDR3 region has 15 residues. The CDR3 here is CASSYSRTGEETQYF. The CDR3 nucleotides are TGTGCCAGCAGTTACTCGCGGACAGGGGAAGAGACCCAGTACTTC.

The chain has TRBV2 and TRBJ1-1; the D is unclear. V lost 3 bases and J 0 bases, leaving 11 bases between the germline ends. From germline, CDR1 is SNHLY and CDR2 FYNNEI. This CDR3 spans 15 amino acids. The CDR3 bases are TGTGCCAGCAGTGATTCGAGGCTGGTGAACACTGAAGCTTTCTTT. Translating it yields CASSDSRLVNTEAFF.

The V gene is TRBV18, the J gene TRBJ1-4; no clear D gene. This CDR3 spans 15 amino acids. V was cut by 2 bases and J by 0 bases, with 7 bases left in between. The germline V gene encodes CDR1 KGHSH and CDR2 LQKENI. The CDR3 loop reads CASSPATTTNEKLFF. The DNA of the CDR3 is TGTGCCAGCTCACCAGCGACAACAACTAATGAAAAACTGTTTTTT. Filled out from reference TRBV18 and TRBJ1-4, the complete variable domain reads NAGVMQNPRHLVRRRGQEARLRCSPMKGHSHVYWYRQLPEEGLKFMVYLQKENIIDESGMPKERFSAEFPKEGPSILRIQQVVRGDSAAYFCASSPATTTNEKLFFGSGTQLSVL.

The gene calls are TRBV4-2 and TRBJ2-7, with 11 nucleotides matching TRBD2. The CDR3 is 17 amino acids. Germline V lookup: CDR1 LGHNA, CDR2 YNFKEQ. The trim removed 4 bases at V and 4 bases at J, leaving 12 bases unmatched. The CDR3, as DNA: TGTGCCAGCAGCCCCTCCTGGGGACTAGCGGAGAGTTACGAGCAGTACTTC. Protein product: CASSPSWGLAESYEQYF.

The table lists this clone with a count of one. J is TRBJ2-3 and V is TRBV5-1; 11 positions match TRBD2. The V and J ends lost 6 bases and 2 bases, in that order; junction bases with no gene match: 5. The CDR3 covers 15 residues. Per the germline V gene, CDR1 is SGHRS and CDR2 is YFSETQ. The chain's CDR3 is CASNIAGGSTDTQYF. Written as DNA, the CDR3 is TGCGCCAGCAACATAGCGGGAGGGTCCACAGATACGCAGTATTTT.

The chain employs TRBV30 and TRBJ2-1; TRBD1 matches at 11 bases. The CDR3 is 15 residues long. The germline gives CDR1 GTSNPN, CDR2 SVGIG (reference sequence). V trimming: 3 bases; J trimming: 8 bases; junction bases outside the gene matches: 9. The CDR3 sequence is CAWSYGQGARDEQFF. In DNA form, the CDR3 reads TGTGCCTGGAGCTACGGACAGGGGGCAAGGGATGAGCAGTTCTTC.

The chain's CDR3 is CASEGLAGVKEQFF. The CDR3 DNA reads TGTGCCAGCGAAGGACTAGCGGGAGTAAAGGAGCAGTTCTTC. The chain carries TRBV2 and TRBJ2-1, with 13 bases lining up with TRBD2. V dropped 8 bases and J dropped 10; count of bases not matched to a gene: 8. Germline V gene lookup returns CDR1 SNHLY and CDR2 FYNNEI. CDR3 length: 14 residues. The full variable domain, rest sourced from reference TRBV2 and TRBJ2-1, is EPEVTQTPSHQVTQMGQEVILRCVPISNHLYFYWYRQILGQKVEFLVSFYNNEISEKSEIFDDQFSVERPDGSNFTLKIRSTKLEDSAMYFCASEGLAGVKEQFFGPGTRLTVL.